Each of the 2 T cell receptor beta chains below was sequenced from the same sample in a study of brain T cells in children with intractable seizures. Libraries were prepared by immunoSEQ multiplex PCR; TCRdb keeps only in-frame clonotypes and omits some of them. The sample carries 340,000 or so clones, over 90% recorded once. Noted time point: blood from clinic visit 5 months post-surgery; TSC patient then seizure free. The sequencing here drew on peripheral blood, taken less than 6 months after surgery. All receptors derive from a boy under two years old with tuberous sclerosis and intractable seizures.

This rearrangement joins TRBV2 to TRBJ2-7, with D uncertain. CDR1 SNHLY and CDR2 FYNNEI come from the germline V gene. The V gene lost 2 bases and the J gene lost 4 bases, with 21 bases spanning the gap. CDR3 length: 17 amino acids. CDR3 residues: CASSELLEITSGYEQYF. The CDR3 DNA reads as TGTGCCAGCAGTGAACTTTTAGAGATAACGTCGGGTTACGAGCAGTACTTC.

The J gene is TRBJ1-3, the V gene TRBV7-2; the match to TRBD1 covers 9 bases. Germline loops: CDR1 SGHTA, CDR2 FQGNSA. There are 15 residues in the CDR3. V lost 4 bases, J lost 4 bases, and 5 bases stayed unmatched. The CDR3 DNA is TGTGCCAGCAGCTCCACAGGGGGCGCGGGAAACACCATATATTTT. This sequence encodes CASSSTGGAGNTIYF. Full variable domain (outside the CDR3, taken from reference TRBV7-2 and TRBJ1-3): GAGVSQSPSNKVTEKGKDVELRCDPISGHTALYWYRQSLGQGLEFLIYFQGNSAPDKSGLPSDRFSAERTGGSVSTLTIQRTQQEDSAVYLCASSSTGGAGNTIYFGEGSWLTVV.